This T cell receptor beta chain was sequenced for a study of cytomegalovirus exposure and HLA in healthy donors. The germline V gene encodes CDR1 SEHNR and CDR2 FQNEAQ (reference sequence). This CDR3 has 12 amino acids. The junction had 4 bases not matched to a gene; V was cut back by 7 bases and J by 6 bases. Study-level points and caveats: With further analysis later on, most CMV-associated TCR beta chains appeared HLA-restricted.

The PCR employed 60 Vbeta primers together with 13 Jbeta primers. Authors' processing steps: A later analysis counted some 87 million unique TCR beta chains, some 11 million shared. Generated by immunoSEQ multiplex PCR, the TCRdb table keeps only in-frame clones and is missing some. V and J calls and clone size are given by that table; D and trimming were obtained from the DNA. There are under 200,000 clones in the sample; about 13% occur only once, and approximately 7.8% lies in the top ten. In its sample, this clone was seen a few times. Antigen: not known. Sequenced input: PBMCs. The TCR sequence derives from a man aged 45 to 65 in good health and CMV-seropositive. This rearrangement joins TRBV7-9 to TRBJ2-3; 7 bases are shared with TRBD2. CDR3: CASNGGSDTQYF. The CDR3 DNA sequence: TGTGCCAGCAACGGGGGGTCGGATACGCAGTATTTT.